The 3 T cell receptor beta chains presented below share a single source sample, sequenced in a study of response to subunit inactivated influenza vaccine. TCRdb analysed the RT-PCR reads with MiXCR anew, one entry per CDR3 protein. The table includes 400,000 to 650,000 distinct CDR3 sequences, roughly 7.6% detected once. The sample here was PBMCs from blood, taken less than 30 months after vaccination. These receptors originate from a man aged 50 to 69 who received an inactivated influenza vaccine.

This clonotype has ten or more counts. This chain connects TRBV20-1 to TRBJ2-1; TRBD2 agrees at 11 bases. CDR1 and CDR2 (germline): DFQATT, SNEGSKA (reference sequence). V shed 1 base and J 3 bases; nucleotides not matched to a gene: 2. The CDR3 sequence is 15 residues long. For the CDR3, the DNA is TGCAGTGCTAGAGCAACTAGCGGGAGCTACAATGAGCAGTTCTTC. This sequence encodes CSARATSGSYNEQFF.

This clonotype turned up a few times. The V and J genes are TRBV6-4 and TRBJ1-4; D may be TRBD1 (5 bases). Germline CDR1 reads MRHNA; CDR2 reads SNTAGT. V lost 7 bases, J lost 7 bases, and 13 bases lay in between. This CDR3 is 13 amino acids long. In DNA form, the CDR3 reads TGTGCCAGCATCTGGGACGGAATTGAAAAACTGTTTTTT. Amino acid sequence: CASIWDGIEKLFF.

The gene calls are TRBV6-1 and TRBJ2-2; perhaps TRBD2 as D (5 bases). CDR3 size: 14 residues. V was shortened by 8 bases and J by 2 bases, with 12 bases between the two germline ends. Germline CDR1 is MNHNS and CDR2 is SASEGT. The CDR3 here is CASAEVGNTGELFF. In DNA form, the CDR3 reads TGTGCCAGCGCGGAGGTCGGTAACACCGGGGAGCTGTTTTTT.